The 26 T cell receptor beta chains given below trace back to one sample, sequenced in a study of long-term antiretroviral therapy in people with HIV. With survey level as its setting, the immunoSEQ assay was v3.0. This table comes from immunoSEQ multiplex PCR, and its TCRdb copy is limited to in-frame clones, with some not included. Of roughly 10,000 clones in the sample, roughly 80% were seen once. This specimen consisted of unsorted PBMCs, obtained 0.4 years before starting antiretroviral therapy. All receptors derive from a man aged 25-40 years with HIV.

CDR3 residues: CASSLIGQGGTDTQYF. CDR3 sequence (DNA): TGTGCCAGCAGCTTAATAGGACAGGGAGGTACAGATACGCAGTATTTT. This chain connects TRBV5-6 to TRBJ2-3; TRBD1 matches at 8 bases. This CDR3 has 16 amino acids. The ends lost 2 bases at V and 3 bases at J; junction bases unmatched: 8. CDR1 SGHDT and CDR2 YYEEEE come from the germline V gene.

The rearrangement joins TRBV5-1 to TRBJ1-2; the D is unclear. The CDR3 extends over 14 amino acids. Germline lookup yields CDR1 SGHRS and CDR2 YFSETQ. Trimming stripped 1 base from V and 4 bases from J, with 11 bases between. In DNA form, the CDR3 reads TGCGCCAGCAGCTTGTTGGGGAGTCGCTATGGCTACACCTTC. It translates to CASSLLGSRYGYTF. The entire variable domain, with the rest obtained from reference TRBV5-1 and TRBJ1-2, is as follows: KAGVTQTPRYLIKTRGQQVTLSCSPISGHRSVSWYQQTPGQGLQFLFEYFSETQRNKGNFPGRFSGRQFSNSRSEMNVSTLELGDSALYLCASSLLGSRYGYTFGSGTRLTVV.

This clone was counted between two and nine times. The V and J genes are TRBV2 and TRBJ1-5; D unresolved. The CDR3 sequence is 13 residues long. V lost 2 bases to trimming and J lost 1 base, with 3 bases between them. Germline V gene sequence: CDR1 SNHLY, CDR2 FYNNEI. CDR3 sequence reads: CASSEQSNQPQHF. CDR3 DNA sequence: TGTGCCAGCAGTGAACAGAGCAATCAGCCCCAGCATTTT.

This clone occurred once. The genes are TRBV28 and TRBJ1-2; 7 bases match TRBD1. Germline V CDR1 and CDR2: MDHEN, SYDVKM. The CDR3 extends over 12 amino acids. The V and J ends lost 6 bases and 4 bases, in that order; junction bases with no gene match: 2. DNA for the CDR3: TGTGCCAGCAGCGGGACAGTCTATGGCTACACCTTC. This sequence encodes CASSGTVYGYTF.

The CDR3 nucleotides are TGTGCCAGCAGTGAACAGGCAGCTAACTATGGCTACACCTTC. It codes for CASSEQAANYGYTF. The V and J genes are TRBV6-1 and TRBJ1-2; D call uncertain. The CDR3 consists of 14 residues. V was cut by 2 bases and J by 0 bases, with 7 bases left in between. Per the germline V gene, CDR1 is MNHNS and CDR2 is SASEGT.

In this sample, this clone turned up a few times. The rearrangement links TRBV11-2 to TRBJ1-1; no definite D call. The length of the CDR3 is 13 residues. Trimming took off 1 base at V and 3 bases at J, with 6 bases between the two ends. Looked up from germline, CDR1 is SGHAT and CDR2 is FQNNGV. The DNA of the CDR3 is TGTGCCAGCAGCTTAGGAGGGCACACTGAAGCTTTCTTT. Translating it yields CASSLGGHTEAFF.

J is TRBJ2-1 and V is TRBV7-9; the D gene is possibly TRBD1 (6 bases). The CDR3 consists of 13 residues. The germline V and J ends were trimmed by 5 bases and 2 bases, with 7 bases remaining between them. Per germline, CDR1 SEHNR and CDR2 FQNEAQ (reference sequence). The CDR3 bases are TGTGCCAGCAGCGGGGGCCCCTACAATGAGCAGTTCTTC. The encoded protein is CASSGGPYNEQFF.

This clone was recorded once. CDR3 sequence reads: CASMGDSYTF. CDR3 nucleotides: TGTGCCAGTATGGGAGATAGCTACACCTTC. The rearrangement joins TRBV19 to TRBJ1-2; no firm D call. CDR3 size: 10 residues. From germline, CDR1 is LNHDA and CDR2 SQIVND (reference sequence). Trimming removed 7 bases from V and 9 bases from J, with 9 bases in between.

This clone appeared a single time. The chain has TRBV9 and TRBJ2-2; TRBD1 is a possible D gene (6 bases). Germline V lookup: CDR1 SGDLS, CDR2 YYNGEE. This CDR3 is 15 amino acids long. V was cut by 2 bases and J by 3 bases, with 11 bases left in between. In DNA form, the CDR3 reads TGTGCCAGCAGCGTGGAGCCAGGGGACACCGGGGAGCTGTTTTTT. It encodes CASSVEPGDTGELFF.

The rearrangement links TRBV11-3 to TRBJ2-1, with 13 bases fitting TRBD2. Germline CDR1 reads SGHNT; CDR2 reads YENEEA. The CDR3 length is 15 residues. J was trimmed by 10 bases and V by 5 bases; bases with no gene match: 8. DNA for the CDR3: TGTGCCAGCAGCCCCACTAGCGGGGGGGTCGGGGAGCAGTTCTTC. Protein: CASSPTSGGVGEQFF.

The rearrangement uses TRBV11-2 and TRBJ1-4; D call uncertain. Trimming shortened V by 5 bases and J by 8 bases, and 15 bases separated the two germline ends. Germline assignment: CDR1 SGHAT and CDR2 FQNNGV. The CDR3 runs 14 residues. The CDR3 DNA reads as TGTGCCAGCAGCCGAGCTGGGGTGCGGGAAAAACTGTTTTTT. This codes for CASSRAGVREKLFF.

The chain is built from TRBV6-1 and TRBJ1-3; maybe TRBD1 (6 bases). This CDR3 is 13 amino acids long. Germline CDR1 is MNHNS and CDR2 is SASEGT. Trimming pared 5 bases from V and 9 bases from J, leaving 14 bases between. CDR3 loop: CASSSETGFTIYF. DNA for the CDR3: TGTGCCAGCAGTTCCGAAACAGGGTTCACCATATATTTT.

This clone was found a few times. The chain recombines TRBV19 with TRBJ2-7, with TRBD1 identical over 8 bases. CDR1 is LNHDA, CDR2 SQIVND, per germline (reference sequence). V lost 6 bases to trimming and J lost 3 bases; unmatched junction nucleotides: 10. This CDR3 is 15 amino acids long. The CDR3, as DNA: TGTGCCAGTAGCCTAGACAGGGGACGGATCTACGAGCAGTACTTC. This sequence encodes CASSLDRGRIYEQYF.

The chain links TRBV7-8 to TRBJ2-7; 9 bases are a match to TRBD2. CDR1 and CDR2 from the germline V gene are SGHVS and FQNEAQ. This CDR3 is 14 amino acids long. V shed 1 base and J 5 bases; nucleotides not matched to a gene: 3. The CDR3, as DNA: TGTGCCAGCAGCTTAGGGCGGGAGGGCGACGAGCAGTACTTC. This gives the protein CASSLGREGDEQYF.

The rearrangement links TRBV2 to TRBJ1-1; D call uncertain. V gave up 7 bases and J gave up 2 bases, with 14 bases separating them. CDR1 SNHLY and CDR2 FYNNEI come from the germline V gene. This CDR3 comprises 14 residues. CDR3 bases: TGTGCCAGCACTATTAAGGACCAAAACACTGAAGCTTTCTTT. Amino acids: CASTIKDQNTEAFF.

The J gene is TRBJ2-1, the V gene TRBV27, with D tentatively TRBD1 or TRBD2 (5 bases each). The CDR3 is 19 amino acids. The germline V gene encodes CDR1 MNHEY and CDR2 SMNVEV (reference sequence). The V end lost 6 bases, the J end lost 0 bases, and 24 bases lay between the germline ends. The CDR3 region has the DNA TGTGCCAGCAGCCTCAAAGGGGCCCCGGGGTCAAGCTCCTACAATGAGCAGTTCTTC. Translated: CASSLKGAPGSSSYNEQFF.

This chain links TRBV28 with TRBJ2-3; 11 bases align to TRBD2. The germline CDR1 and CDR2 sequences are MDHEN and SYDVKM. The length of the CDR3 is 17 residues. Trimming removed 6 bases from V and 5 bases from J; junction bases left unmatched: 13. Written as DNA, the CDR3 is TGTGCCAGCAGCTCAACCTTTAGCGGGAGGGCCGGAGATACGCAGTATTTT. Translation gives CASSSTFSGRAGDTQYF.

The gene calls are TRBV5-1 and TRBJ2-3; the D call may be TRBD1 or TRBD2 (6 bases each). The V gene's germline CDR1 is SGHRS and CDR2 YFSETQ. The CDR3 spans 14 residues. V lost 2 bases and J lost 4, with 11 bases in between. The CDR3 coding sequence is TGCGCCAGCAGCTTAGAGGGGGGTTCAGATACGCAGTATTTT. Amino acids: CASSLEGGSDTQYF.

This clone has only one observation. The J gene is TRBJ2-7, the V gene TRBV19; 9 positions agree with TRBD1. V lost 4 bases, J lost 9 bases, and 10 bases stayed unmatched. Germline V gives CDR1 LNHDA, CDR2 SQIVND (reference sequence). The CDR3 length is 14 residues. The CDR3 sequence is CASSKGQGVERQYF. In nucleotides, the CDR3 is TGTGCCAGTAGTAAGGGACAGGGAGTGGAAAGGCAGTACTTC.

This chain links TRBV5-4 with TRBJ2-1, with D possibly being TRBD2 (6 bases). The V end lost 4 bases, the J end lost 8 bases, and 25 bases lay between the germline ends. Germline V gives CDR1 SGHNT, CDR2 YYREEE (reference sequence). This CDR3 region has 17 residues. This chain's CDR3 is CASSPTVRRALLDEQFF. The DNA of the CDR3 is TGTGCCAGCAGCCCAACGGTTAGGAGGGCCCTCTTAGATGAGCAGTTCTTC.

The chain has TRBV29-1 and TRBJ1-1; D remains ambiguous. The CDR3 consists of 15 residues. Trimming pared 1 base from V and 8 bases from J, leaving 20 bases between. Germline loops: CDR1 SQVTM, CDR2 ANQGSEA. The CDR3 bases are TGCAGCGTTGAAGGGAGGTTGGAGTCCCCTGTGGAAGCTTTCTTT. The encoded protein is CSVEGRLESPVEAFF. The full variable domain, with the rest looked up from reference TRBV29-1 and TRBJ1-1, is SAVISQKPSRDICQRGTSLTIQCQVDSQVTMMFWYRQQPGQSLTLIATANQGSEATYESGFVIDKFPISRPNLTFSTLTVSNMSPEDSSIYLCSVEGRLESPVEAFFGQGTRLTVV.

This chain joins TRBV10-3 and TRBJ1-1; D remains ambiguous. Germline lookup yields CDR1 ENHRY and CDR2 SYGVKD. The CDR3 is 13 residues long. V lost 7 bases, J lost 7 bases, and 16 bases lay in between. The CDR3 bases are TGTGCCATCAAGCCCTGGGGTGATCTTGAAGCTTTCTTT. Its translation is CAIKPWGDLEAFF.

The chain recombines TRBV5-1 with TRBJ1-5, with a tentative D call TRBD1 (6 bases). This CDR3 has 15 residues. The V end was cut by 0 bases, the J end by 4 bases, with 11 bases between. Germline V gene lookup returns CDR1 SGHRS and CDR2 YFSETQ. CDR3 sequence (DNA): TGCGCCAGCAGCTTGGCCCCAGGGGAGAATCAGCCCCAGCATTTT. Translated, it gives CASSLAPGENQPQHF.

The gene calls are TRBV11-2 and TRBJ2-7; D may be TRBD2 (5 bases). Trimming shortened V by 5 bases and J by 3 bases, and 14 bases separated the two germline ends. The CDR3 covers 14 residues. Germline V gene lookup returns CDR1 SGHAT and CDR2 FQNNGV. CDR3 in DNA: TGTGCCAGCAGCCTAAAGACGGGGTTCTACGAGCAGTACTTC. Translation: CASSLKTGFYEQYF.

This rearrangement joins TRBV30 to TRBJ2-7; tentatively, D is TRBD2 (5 bases). V was clipped by 6 bases and J by 3 bases, with 18 bases between them. This CDR3 region has 14 residues. The germline CDR1 and CDR2 sequences are GTSNPN and SVGIG (reference sequence). DNA for the CDR3: TGTGCCTGTCACCAGAGACCGGAGGTCTACGAGCAGTACTTC. This codes for CACHQRPEVYEQYF.

The V and J genes are TRBV6-5 and TRBJ2-5; 7 nucleotides align to TRBD1. V dropped 4 bases and J dropped 4; count of bases not matched to a gene: 6. CDR1 MNHEY and CDR2 SVGAGI come from the germline V gene. The CDR3 is made up of 14 amino acids. This chain's CDR3 is CASSFSGTVETQYF. The CDR3 bases are TGTGCCAGCAGTTTTTCCGGGACAGTAGAGACCCAGTACTTC.